This paragraph covers one T cell receptor beta chain sequence. Its antigen is still unknown. The record originates from a study of T cells in Graves' hyperthyroidism and ophthalmopathy. The CDR3 regions of TCR beta were amplified from RNA transcripts. The HTBI primer set drove a first-round RT-PCR of the TCR CDR3. Using its own MiXCR run on the multiplex PCR reads, TCRdb lists one record per CDR3 protein. The repertoire holds hundreds of thousands of distinct CDR3 sequences, with approximately 15% as singletons. Uncontrolled infection, other autoimmune disease, pregnancy or lactation barred patients from enrollment. PBMCs were sourced from around 10 ml fresh peripheral blood. Whole-study findings and limits: The model made its ophthalmopathy prediction, and onset followed a median roughly six months later. Most clonotypes expanded in thyroid above 0.001 were likewise present in blood.

This sequence was found in a woman aged 18 to 35 with Graves' hyperthyroidism. The sequencing input was blood.

The CDR3, as DNA: TGCGCCAGCAGCCAAGATGCAGGGAGAATCGGCTACACCTTC. This translates into CASSQDAGRIGYTF. The chain links TRBV4-1 to TRBJ1-2; possibly TRBD1 for D (5 bases). The V end was cut by 0 bases, the J end by 8 bases, with 13 bases between. CDR1 is MGHRA and CDR2 is YSYEKL in the germline V gene. The CDR3 is made up of 14 amino acids.